The 25 T cell receptor beta chains below were found in one sample sequenced in a study of T cells in women clearing cervical HPV infection. Assay used: immunoSEQ multiplex PCR; TCRdb lists only in-frame clones, some missing. The sample holds approximately 13,000 clones. The sample taken for sequencing was blood buffy coat. These receptors all come from a woman between 18 and 75 years old with a cervical HPV16 infection that either progressed to CIN3+ or cleared (not recorded which).

About this clone: The CDR3 end lies 3 residues beyond the end of the read and is filled in from the germline J gene. The chain combines TRBV2 with TRBJ1-1; TRBD1 agrees at 7 bases. Germline V gene lookup returns CDR1 SNHLY and CDR2 FYNNEI. The CDR3 contains 12 residues. Incomplete CDR3 DNA: TGTGCCACAGTACAGGGGACCGAAGAA. Translation gives CATVQGTEE. The whole CDR3 sequence is CATVQGTEEAFF.

With regard to this clone: The DNA ends 3 residues before the CDR3 does, and the rest of the CDR3 is filled in from the germline J gene. The rearrangement uses TRBV7-2 and TRBJ1-2, with D unresolved. Per the germline V gene, CDR1 is SGHTA and CDR2 is FQGNSA. The length of the CDR3 is 14 residues. The CDR3 bases that were read are TGTGCCAGCAGCTTATCCCCCAGTGGGCTAGGC. The encoded protein is CASSLSPSGLG. The whole CDR3 sequence is CASSLSPSGLGYTF.

Of note for this clone: The CDR3 end is not reached by the read, which stops 3 residues before it; the germline J gene fills it in. V usage is TRBV5-4 and J usage is TRBJ1-2, with D maybe TRBD1 (5 bases). Germline values: CDR1 SGHNT, CDR2 YYREEE (reference sequence). V gave up 4 bases and J gave up 4 bases, with 14 bases separating them. The CDR3 totals 14 residues. CDR3 amino acids: CASSGSGAGYGYTF. Partial CDR3 DNA: TGTGCCAGCAGCGGGTCTGGGGCCGGCTATGGC.

As for this clone: The read finishes 3 residues shy of the CDR3 end, and the germline J gene is used to complete it. The chain joins TRBV7-9 to TRBJ2-7; D might be TRBD2 (6 bases). This CDR3 is built from 12 residues. The V gene's germline CDR1 is SEHNR and CDR2 FQNEAQ (reference sequence). CDR3 DNA, as far as it was read: TGTACCACCCGGGACTCCTCAGGCGAG. Translated, it gives CTTRDSSGE. The CDR3 as a whole reads CTTRDSSGEQYF.

Comment on this clone: The sequence runs out 3 residues before the end of the CDR3; the remainder is reconstructed from the germline J gene. V usage is TRBV7-2 and J usage is TRBJ2-6, with a tentative D call TRBD1 (5 bases). The CDR3 covers 15 residues. CDR1 and CDR2 from the germline V gene are SGHTA and FQGNSA. Trimming removed 2 bases at V and 4 bases at J, with 9 bases between. The CDR3 is CASSLLGPGANVLTF. CDR3 bases read: TGTGCCAGCAGCTTATTGGGGCCGGGGGCCAACGTC.

A note on this clone: The CDR3 end falls 3 residues outside the read, so it is completed with the germline J gene. The chain uses TRBV7-2 and TRBJ2-1, with TRBD2 matching over 11 bases. The V segment lost 6 bases and the J segment 0 bases; nucleotides outside the gene matches: 1. The CDR3 spans 15 residues. Germline lookup yields CDR1 SGHTA and CDR2 FQGNSA. CDR3 DNA, as far as it was read: TGTGCCAGCAGGCTAGCGGGGGGCTCCTACAATGAG. It encodes CASRLAGGSYNE. The full CDR3 protein reads CASRLAGGSYNEQFF.

Notes on this clone: The CDR3 is cut off 3 residues early in the read; its end comes from the germline J gene. The chain employs TRBV20-1 and TRBJ2-1; D may be TRBD2 (5 bases). Germline V gives CDR1 DFQATT, CDR2 SNEGSKA (reference sequence). The CDR3 is 12 residues long. The germline V and J ends were trimmed by 5 bases and 6 bases, with 11 bases remaining between them. CDR3 region: CSARGLLNEQFF. The part of the CDR3 DNA that was read is TGCAGTGCTCGAGGACTTCTCAATGAG.

About this clone: Coverage ceases 3 residues before the CDR3 finishes, and the germline J gene fills in the end. This chain connects TRBV28 to TRBJ1-5, with D possibly being TRBD1 (6 bases). Germline CDR1 MDHEN, CDR2 SYDVKM. With 3 bases removed from V and 2 bases from J, the gap between germline ends came to 17 bases. The CDR3 spans 17 residues. The part of the CDR3 DNA that was read is TGTGCCAGCAGTTTCCCCCTGACAGCAGGGGGCAATCAGCCC. Translated, it gives CASSFPLTAGGNQP. The whole CDR3 protein reads CASSFPLTAGGNQPQHF. The variable domain in full, with the rest retrieved from reference TRBV28 and TRBJ1-5, is DVKVTQSSRYLVKRTGEKVFLECVQDMDHENMFWYRQDPGLGLRLIYFSYDVKMKEKGDIPEGYSVSREKKERFSLILESASTNQTSMYLCASSFPLTAGGNQPQHFGDGTRLSIL.

A note on this clone: The read terminates 3 residues before the CDR3 end, so the remaining end is supplied by the germline J gene. The rearrangement joins TRBV30 to TRBJ2-7; 9 nucleotides align to TRBD1. Germline CDR1 GTSNPN, CDR2 SVGIG (reference sequence). J gave up 0 bases and V 8 bases, and 5 bases lay outside the gene matches. The CDR3 length is 13 residues. CDR3 DNA, as far as it was read: TGTGCCGTCGGACAGGGGAGCTCCTACGAG. Protein product: CAVGQGSSYE. The entire CDR3 is CAVGQGSSYEQYF.

Regarding this clone: The CDR3 end lies 3 residues beyond the end of the read and is filled in from the germline J gene. The V and J genes are TRBV9 and TRBJ2-7, with 7 bases fitting TRBD2. There are 15 residues in the CDR3. The V and J ends lost 3 bases and 5 bases, in that order; junction bases with no gene match: 11. CDR1 and CDR2 from the germline V gene are SGDLS and YYNGEE. Partial CDR3 DNA: TGTGCCAGCAGCGAGCGGGGAGGAAATCTTAACGAG. Translated: CASSERGGNLNE. The whole CDR3 protein is CASSERGGNLNEQYF.

Points on this clone: The CDR3 end is not reached by the read, which stops 3 residues before it; the germline J gene fills it in. V gene TRBV30 combines with J gene TRBJ1-1; D not certain. Trimming stripped 2 bases from V and 0 bases from J, with 4 bases between. Germline V gene sequence: CDR1 GTSNPN, CDR2 SVGIG (reference sequence). This CDR3 comprises 12 residues. The CDR3 sequence is CAWSRLNTEAFF. The covered CDR3 bases are TGTGCCTGGAGTCGTCTGAACACTGAA.

Details on this clone: The read falls 3 residues short of the CDR3 end, and the missing part is taken from the germline J gene. The gene calls are TRBV7-6 and TRBJ1-2; 9 bases match TRBD1. There are 15 residues in the CDR3. Germline V gives CDR1 SGHVS, CDR2 FNYEAQ. Incomplete CDR3 DNA: TGTGCCAGCAGCTTAGTCGTGGACAGGGGCTACGAC. Encoded protein: CASSLVVDRGYD. The full-length CDR3 reads as CASSLVVDRGYDYTF.

Points on this clone: The observed sequence ends 3 residues before the CDR3 terminus, with the missing tail filled in from the germline J gene. The rearrangement joins TRBV5-4 to TRBJ2-7; 7 bases match TRBD1. Germline V CDR1 and CDR2: SGHNT, YYREEE (reference sequence). Trimming cost V 2 bases and J 3 bases; bases outside gene matches: 8. The CDR3 loop spans 15 amino acids. CDR3 in amino acids: CASSFWATGSYEQYF. Partial CDR3 DNA: TGTGCCAGCAGCTTCTGGGCGACAGGGAGCTACGAG. Looking up the rest from reference TRBV5-4 and TRBJ2-7 gives the full variable domain: ETGVTQSPTHLIKTRGQQVTLRCSSQSGHNTVSWYQQALGQGPQFIFQYYREEENGRGNFPPRFSGLQFPNYSSELNVNALELDDSALYLCASSFWATGSYEQYFGPGTRLTVT.

A remark on this clone: The read ends 3 residues before the CDR3 terminus; that terminus is restored from the germline J gene. J is TRBJ1-1 and V is TRBV18, with D perhaps matching TRBD1 (5 bases). The germline gives CDR1 KGHSH, CDR2 LQKENI. With 6 bases removed from V and 7 bases from J, the gap between germline ends came to 21 bases. This CDR3 is 15 amino acids long. CDR3 loop: CASSPDNSPGVEAFF. Partial CDR3 DNA: TGTGCCAGCTCCCCGGACAATTCGCCGGGAGTTGAA. Full variable domain (missing parts from reference TRBV18 and TRBJ1-1): NAGVMQNPRHLVRRRGQEARLRCSPMKGHSHVYWYRQLPEEGLKFMVYLQKENIIDESGMPKERFSAEFPKEGPSILRIQQVVRGDSAAYFCASSPDNSPGVEAFFGQGTRLTVV.

A remark on this clone: Coverage ceases 3 residues before the CDR3 finishes, and the germline J gene fills in the end. The rearrangement links TRBV6-1 to TRBJ1-5; no definite D call. Per germline, CDR1 MNHNS and CDR2 SASEGT. The CDR3 is made up of 15 amino acids. The V gene lost 2 bases and the J gene lost 0 bases, with 8 bases spanning the gap. Incomplete CDR3 DNA: TGTGCCAGCAGTGAACTCGGGGATAGCAATCAGCCC. This encodes CASSELGDSNQP. From start to end, the CDR3 is CASSELGDSNQPQHF.

In the case of this clone: The read is 3 residues too short to cover the CDR3 end, so that end is filled in from the germline J gene. The sample carries other DNA sequences with the same CDR3. This chain links TRBV5-1 with TRBJ1-1; D is perhaps TRBD1 (5 bases). The length of the CDR3 is 14 residues. The germline V gene encodes CDR1 SGHRS and CDR2 YFSETQ. Trimming shortened V by 7 bases and J by 1 base, and 14 bases separated the two germline ends. The covered CDR3 bases are TGCGCCAGCGCGGGGGGACGGCAGAACACTGAA. The encoded protein is CASAGGRQNTE. The full CDR3 protein reads CASAGGRQNTEAFF. The entire variable domain, with the rest obtained from reference TRBV5-1 and TRBJ1-1, is as follows: KAGVTQTPRYLIKTRGQQVTLSCSPISGHRSVSWYQQTPGQGLQFLFEYFSETQRNKGNFPGRFSGRQFSNSRSEMNVSTLELGDSALYLCASAGGRQNTEAFFGQGTRLTVV.

As for this clone: The read gets to within 3 residues of the CDR3 end, and the germline J gene fills in the rest. The J gene is TRBJ2-4, the V gene TRBV10-1, with a tentative D call TRBD2 (5 bases). The CDR3 is made up of 15 amino acids. V lost 4 bases and J 0 bases, leaving 10 bases between the germline ends. Germline values: CDR1 WNHNN, CDR2 SYGVQD (reference sequence). The CDR3 spells CASSGGLGAKNIQYF. CDR3 DNA (partial): TGCGCCAGCAGTGGAGGGTTAGGAGCCAAAAACATT.

A word on this clone: Read sequence stops 3 residues before the CDR3 end, and the germline J gene provides the missing end. The chain recombines TRBV7-6 with TRBJ2-3, with 13 bases lining up with TRBD2. This CDR3 region has 17 residues. CDR1 and CDR2 (germline): SGHVS, FNYEAQ. The CDR3 bases that were read are TGTGCCAGCAGCCCGGGACTAGCGGGGCCCCGGGGAGAGACG. Its translation: CASSPGLAGPRGET. The whole CDR3 sequence reads CASSPGLAGPRGETQYF.

Remarks on this clone: The read ends 3 residues early relative to the CDR3; the germline J gene fills the gap. The chain joins TRBV30 to TRBJ1-4; TRBD1 matches 9 bases. V lost 3 bases to trimming and J lost 7 bases; unmatched junction nucleotides: 3. The CDR3 spans 13 residues. CDR1 GTSNPN and CDR2 SVGIG come from the germline V gene (reference sequence). The sequenced CDR3 bases are TGTGCCTGGAGCGGGACAGGGCCTGAAAAA. Protein sequence: CAWSGTGPEK. The CDR3, in full, reads CAWSGTGPEKLFF.

A remark on this clone: The read terminates 3 residues ahead of where the CDR3 ends, so the germline J gene completes it. V gene TRBV7-2 combines with J gene TRBJ1-3; D call uncertain. Germline CDR1 SGHTA, CDR2 FQGNSA. V shed 3 bases and J shed 0 bases, with 9 bases lying between them. The length of the CDR3 is 15 residues. CDR3 sequence reads: CASSFTDSSGNTIYF. The DNA read from the CDR3 is TGTGCCAGCAGCTTCACAGATAGCTCTGGAAACACC.

Remarks on this clone: From the germline J gene comes the end of the CDR3, since the read stops 3 residues before it. This chain links TRBV20-1 with TRBJ2-3, with 8 bases that match TRBD1. The CDR3 loop spans 16 amino acids. In germline, CDR1 is DFQATT, CDR2 SNEGSKA (reference sequence). CDR3 DNA (partial): TGCAGTGCTGGACAGGGCTCGGGGGCGATCCAAGAGACG. Its translation is CSAGQGSGAIQET. From start to end, the CDR3 is CSAGQGSGAIQETQYF.

Worth noting for this clone: The read comes to an end 3 residues before the CDR3 does, leaving the germline J gene to fill in the end. This sequence joins TRBV30 and TRBJ2-2; D is possibly TRBD1 (6 bases). Germline-derived CDR1 and CDR2 are GTSNPN and SVGIG (reference sequence). The CDR3 is made up of 12 amino acids. The CDR3 bases that were read are TGTGCCTGGAGGACAGGTACCGAAAAG. It codes for CAWRTGTEK. The whole CDR3 is CAWRTGTEKLFF.

As concerns this clone: The CDR3 end lies 3 residues beyond the end of the read and is filled in from the germline J gene. This sequence joins TRBV5-6 and TRBJ2-3; tentative D call: TRBD1 (6 bases). The CDR3 loop spans 15 amino acids. Germline V gene data show CDR1 as SGHDT and CDR2 as YYEEEE. The part of the CDR3 DNA that was read is TGTGCCAGCAGCTACGTGGGGGCAGGGGTTGAGACG. Translating it yields CASSYVGAGVET. The full-length CDR3 reads as CASSYVGAGVETQYF.

As concerns this clone: The missing CDR3 end, 3 residues past where the read stops, is filled in from the germline J gene. The chain recombines TRBV28 with TRBJ1-4, with 7 bases that match TRBD1. The CDR3 contains 14 residues. V was pared by 8 bases and J by 3 bases, with 6 bases of the junction left unmatched. Germline V lookup: CDR1 MDHEN, CDR2 SYDVKM. The CDR3 here is CASYAGTANEKLFF. The sequenced part of the CDR3 DNA is TGTGCCAGCTACGCAGGGACAGCTAATGAAAAA.

Comments on this clone: The observed sequence ends 3 residues before the CDR3 terminus, with the missing tail filled in from the germline J gene. V gene TRBV11-1 combines with J gene TRBJ1-2, with 7 bases that match TRBD1. Germline V CDR1 and CDR2: SGHAT, FQDESV (reference sequence). The CDR3 sequence is 13 residues long. Unmatched junction bases numbered 4, after V lost 7 bases and J lost 2 bases. CDR3 DNA, as far as it was read: TGTGCCAGCACCGGACAGGAGAACTATGGC. Protein sequence: CASTGQENYG. The whole CDR3 sequence is CASTGQENYGYTF.